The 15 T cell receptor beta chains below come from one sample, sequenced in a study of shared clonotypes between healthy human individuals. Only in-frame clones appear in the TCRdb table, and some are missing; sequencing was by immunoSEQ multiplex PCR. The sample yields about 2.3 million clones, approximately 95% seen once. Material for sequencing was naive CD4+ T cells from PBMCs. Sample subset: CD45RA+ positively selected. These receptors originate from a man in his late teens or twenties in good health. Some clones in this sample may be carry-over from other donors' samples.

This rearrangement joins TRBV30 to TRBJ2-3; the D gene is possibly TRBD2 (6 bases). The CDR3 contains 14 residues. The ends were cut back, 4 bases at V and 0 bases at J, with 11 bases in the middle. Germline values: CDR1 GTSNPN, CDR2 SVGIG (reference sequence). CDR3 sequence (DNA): TGTGCCTGGACTCAGGACTACAGCACAGATACGCAGTATTTT. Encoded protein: CAWTQDYSTDTQYF.

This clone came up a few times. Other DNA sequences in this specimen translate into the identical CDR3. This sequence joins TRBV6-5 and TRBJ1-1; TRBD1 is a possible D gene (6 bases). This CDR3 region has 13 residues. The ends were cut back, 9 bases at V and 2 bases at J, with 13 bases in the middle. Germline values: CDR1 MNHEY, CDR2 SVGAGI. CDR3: CASTRQANTEAFF. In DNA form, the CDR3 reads TGTGCCAGTACGCGACAGGCTAACACTGAAGCTTTCTTT.

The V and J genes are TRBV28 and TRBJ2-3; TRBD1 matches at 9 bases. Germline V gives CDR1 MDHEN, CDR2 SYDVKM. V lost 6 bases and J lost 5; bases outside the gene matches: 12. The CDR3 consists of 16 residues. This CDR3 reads CASRTTGGTSGDTQYF. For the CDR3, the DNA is TGTGCCAGCAGAACCACAGGGGGCACGTCTGGAGATACGCAGTATTTT.

The DNA of the CDR3 is TGTGCCAGCAGTTTGGGTGGGACGGTATTTTACGAGCAGTACTTC. Amino acids: CASSLGGTVFYEQYF. J is TRBJ2-7 and V is TRBV28; the D call may be TRBD1 or TRBD2 (5 bases each). This CDR3 region has 15 residues. V gave up 3 bases and J gave up 4 bases, with 16 bases separating them. CDR1 is MDHEN and CDR2 is SYDVKM in the germline V gene.

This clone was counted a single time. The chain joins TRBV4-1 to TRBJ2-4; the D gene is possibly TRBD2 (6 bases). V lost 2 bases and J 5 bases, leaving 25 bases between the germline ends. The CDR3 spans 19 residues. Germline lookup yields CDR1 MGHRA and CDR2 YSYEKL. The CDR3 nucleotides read TGCGCCAGCAGCCAAAACCTAGTGACGGGAGAGCGGATGCAAAACATTCAGTACTTC. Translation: CASSQNLVTGERMQNIQYF.

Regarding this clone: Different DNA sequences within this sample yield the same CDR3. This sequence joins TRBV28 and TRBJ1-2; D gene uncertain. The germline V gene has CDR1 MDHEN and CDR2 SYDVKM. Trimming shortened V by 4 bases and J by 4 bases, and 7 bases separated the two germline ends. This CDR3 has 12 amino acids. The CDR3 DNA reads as TGTGCCAGCAGTTCCCCTCGCTATGGCTACACCTTC. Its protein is CASSSPRYGYTF.

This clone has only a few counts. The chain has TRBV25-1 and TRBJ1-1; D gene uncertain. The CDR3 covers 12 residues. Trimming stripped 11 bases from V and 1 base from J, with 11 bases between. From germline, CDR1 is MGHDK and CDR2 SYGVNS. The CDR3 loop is CAGRTGNTEAFF. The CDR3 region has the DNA TGTGCCGGGAGGACTGGGAACACTGAAGCTTTCTTT. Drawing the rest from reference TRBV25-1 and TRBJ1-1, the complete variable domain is EADIYQTPRYLVIGTGKKITLECSQTMGHDKMYWYQQDPGMELHLIHYSYGVNSTEKGDLSSESTVSRIRTEHFPLTLESARPSHTSQYLCAGRTGNTEAFFGQGTRLTVV.

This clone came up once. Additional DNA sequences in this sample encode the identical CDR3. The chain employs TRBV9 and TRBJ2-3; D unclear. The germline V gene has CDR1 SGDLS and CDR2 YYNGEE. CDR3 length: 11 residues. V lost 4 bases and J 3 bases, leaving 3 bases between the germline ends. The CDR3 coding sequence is TGTGCCAGCAGCAGGACAGATACGCAGTATTTT. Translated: CASSRTDTQYF.

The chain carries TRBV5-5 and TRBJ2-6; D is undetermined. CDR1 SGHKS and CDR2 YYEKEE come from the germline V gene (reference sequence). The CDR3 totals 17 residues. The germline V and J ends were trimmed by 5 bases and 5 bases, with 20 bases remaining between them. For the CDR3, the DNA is TGTGCCAGCAGTGATATTGTCGCACAAAGTCGGGCCAACGTCCTGACTTTC. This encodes CASSDIVAQSRANVLTF.

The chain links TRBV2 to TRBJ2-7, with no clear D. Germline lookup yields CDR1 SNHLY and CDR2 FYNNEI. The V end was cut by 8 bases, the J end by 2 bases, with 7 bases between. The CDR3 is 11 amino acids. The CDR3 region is CASGRTYEQYF. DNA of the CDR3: TGTGCCAGCGGACGGACCTACGAGCAGTACTTC.

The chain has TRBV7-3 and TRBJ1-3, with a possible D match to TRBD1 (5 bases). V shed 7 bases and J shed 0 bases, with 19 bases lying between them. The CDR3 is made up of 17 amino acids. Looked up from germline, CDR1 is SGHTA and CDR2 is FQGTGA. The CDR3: CASTIRGRVFSGNTIYF. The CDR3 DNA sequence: TGTGCCAGCACCATAAGGGGCCGGGTGTTCTCTGGAAACACCATATATTTT.

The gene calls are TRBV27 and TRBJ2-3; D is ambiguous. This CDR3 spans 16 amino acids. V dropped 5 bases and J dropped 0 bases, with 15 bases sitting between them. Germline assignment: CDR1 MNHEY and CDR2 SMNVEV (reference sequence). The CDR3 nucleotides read TGTGCCAGCAGTCCAGGTCGACACTCCAGCACAGATACGCAGTATTTT. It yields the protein CASSPGRHSSTDTQYF.

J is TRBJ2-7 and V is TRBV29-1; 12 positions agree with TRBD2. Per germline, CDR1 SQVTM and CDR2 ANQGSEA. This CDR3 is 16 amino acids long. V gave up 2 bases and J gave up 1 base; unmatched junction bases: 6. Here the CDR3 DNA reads TGCAGCGTTGAATCGACGACTAGCGGGAGATCCTACGAGCAGTACTTC. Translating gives CSVESTTSGRSYEQYF.

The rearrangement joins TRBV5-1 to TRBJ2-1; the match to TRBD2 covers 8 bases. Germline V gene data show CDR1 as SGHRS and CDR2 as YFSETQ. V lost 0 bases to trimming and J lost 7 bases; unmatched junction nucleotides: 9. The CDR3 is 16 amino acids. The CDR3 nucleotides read TGCGCCAGCAGCTTGGGGTCGGCTAGCGGGTTAAATGAGCAGTTCTTC. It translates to CASSLGSASGLNEQFF.

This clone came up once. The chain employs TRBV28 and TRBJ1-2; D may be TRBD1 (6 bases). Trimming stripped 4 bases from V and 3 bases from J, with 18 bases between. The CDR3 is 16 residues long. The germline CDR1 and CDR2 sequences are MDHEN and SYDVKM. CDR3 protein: CASSSLRQGTHYGYTF. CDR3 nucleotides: TGTGCCAGCAGTTCCCTGCGGCAGGGGACACACTATGGCTACACCTTC.